The present T cell receptor beta chain was sequenced within a study of identical twins. Every donor was a healthy Caucasian. For this clonotype: Antigen unknown.

TCRdb passed the 5' RACE reads through MiXCR, listing each CDR3 protein once. The data contain about 1.7 million distinct CDR3 sequences, about 30% of them singletons. Overall study findings and caveats: Compared with unrelated sharing, twin-shared out-of-frame alpha sequences had more low-probability sequences. Researchers reported weaker excess twin sharing in beta out-of-frame sequences. The models systematically underestimated how much out-of-frame TCR alpha was shared in monozygotic twins.

Per the germline V gene, CDR1 is ENHRY and CDR2 is SYGVKD. V was cut by 2 bases and J by 7 bases, with 11 bases left in between. The CDR3 covers 13 residues. The TCR originated in a newborn girl in good health. The rearrangement uses TRBV10-3 and TRBJ1-1; D may be TRBD1 (6 bases). Sequences were obtained from cord blood. This CDR3 is CAISERGVHEAFF. CDR3 bases: TGTGCCATCAGTGAGAGGGGGGTTCATGAAGCTTTCTTT.